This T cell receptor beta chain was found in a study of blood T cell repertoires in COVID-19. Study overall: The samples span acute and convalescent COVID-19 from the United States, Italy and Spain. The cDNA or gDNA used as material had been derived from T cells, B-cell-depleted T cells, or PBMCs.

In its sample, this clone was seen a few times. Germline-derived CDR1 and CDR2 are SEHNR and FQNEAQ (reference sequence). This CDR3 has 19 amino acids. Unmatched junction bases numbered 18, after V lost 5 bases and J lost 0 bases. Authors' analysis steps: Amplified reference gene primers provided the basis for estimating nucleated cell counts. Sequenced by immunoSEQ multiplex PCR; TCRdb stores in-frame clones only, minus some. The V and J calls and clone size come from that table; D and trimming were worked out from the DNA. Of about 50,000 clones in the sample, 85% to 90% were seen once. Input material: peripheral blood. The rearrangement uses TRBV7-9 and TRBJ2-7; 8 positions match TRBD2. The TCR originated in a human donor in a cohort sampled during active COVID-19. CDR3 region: CASSGSGIGSGISSYEQYV. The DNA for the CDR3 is TGTGCCAGCAGCGGAAGCGGTATAGGTAGCGGGATTAGCTCCTACGAGCAGTACGTC.